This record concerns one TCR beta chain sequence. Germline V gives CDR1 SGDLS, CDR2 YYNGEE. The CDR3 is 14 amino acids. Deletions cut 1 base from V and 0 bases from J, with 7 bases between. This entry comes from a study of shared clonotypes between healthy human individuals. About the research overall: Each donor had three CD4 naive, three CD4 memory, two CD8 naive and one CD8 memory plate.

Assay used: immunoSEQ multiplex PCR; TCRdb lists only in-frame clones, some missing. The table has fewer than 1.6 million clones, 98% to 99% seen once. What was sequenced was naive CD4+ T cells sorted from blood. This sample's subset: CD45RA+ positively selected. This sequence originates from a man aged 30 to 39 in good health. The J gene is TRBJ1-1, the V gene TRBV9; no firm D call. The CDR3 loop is CASSVSTMNTEAFF. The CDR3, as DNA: TGTGCCAGCAGCGTAAGCACCATGAACACTGAAGCTTTCTTT.